This T cell receptor (beta chain) originates from a study of T-cell reconstitution after alpha-beta-depleted transplantation in children. Study-wide points: There were some patients whose high TCRbeta diversity at day 60 came from surviving recipient T cells and thymic progenitors. Reports say that about two months after transplant, the alpha-beta T cells came out of several hundred graft clones that had expanded.

Germline lookup yields CDR1 SEHNR and CDR2 FQNEAQ (reference sequence). The V and J ends lost 5 bases and 7 bases respectively, with 24 bases between them. The CDR3 spans 16 residues. Preparing the TCRbeta library involved the use of unique molecular identifiers. TCRdb reanalysed the PCR reads using MiXCR and keeps one entry per CDR3 protein. Of approximately 400,000 distinct CDR3 sequences in the sample, under 20% were seen once. This clonotype was detected a few times. The antigen is undetermined. V gene TRBV7-9 combines with J gene TRBJ2-7, with D possibly matching TRBD2 (6 bases). The clonotype was recovered from a boy in the first two years of life who had a stem cell transplant for Wiskott-Aldrich syndrome, so the T cells may come from the graft donor. The sequencing here drew on PBMCs, mostly from graft donor cells, taken 360 days after TCRalphabeta/CD19-depleted stem cell transplant. The CDR3 sequence: CASSGRGEANPWEQYF. DNA of the CDR3: TGTGCCAGCAGCGGGAGAGGGGAGGCCAACCCGTGGGAGCAGTACTTC. The whole variable domain, remainder taken from reference TRBV7-9 and TRBJ2-7, is DTGVSQNPRHKITKRGQNVTFRCDPISEHNRLYWYRQTLGQGPEFLTYFQNEAQLEKSRLLSDRFSAERPKGSFSTLEIQRTEQGDSAMYLCASSGRGEANPWEQYFGPGTRLTVT.